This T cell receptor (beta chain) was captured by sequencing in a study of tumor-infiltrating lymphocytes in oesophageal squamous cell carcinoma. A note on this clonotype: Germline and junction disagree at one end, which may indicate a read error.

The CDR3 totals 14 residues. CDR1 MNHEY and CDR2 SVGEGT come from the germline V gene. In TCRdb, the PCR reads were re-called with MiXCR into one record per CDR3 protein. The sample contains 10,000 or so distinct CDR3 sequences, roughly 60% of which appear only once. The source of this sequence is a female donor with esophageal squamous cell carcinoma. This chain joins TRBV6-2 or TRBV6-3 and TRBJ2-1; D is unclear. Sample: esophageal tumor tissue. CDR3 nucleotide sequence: TGTGCCAGCAGTTACTCGTCCGATAATTCACCCCTCCACTTC. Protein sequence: CASSYSSDNSPLHF.